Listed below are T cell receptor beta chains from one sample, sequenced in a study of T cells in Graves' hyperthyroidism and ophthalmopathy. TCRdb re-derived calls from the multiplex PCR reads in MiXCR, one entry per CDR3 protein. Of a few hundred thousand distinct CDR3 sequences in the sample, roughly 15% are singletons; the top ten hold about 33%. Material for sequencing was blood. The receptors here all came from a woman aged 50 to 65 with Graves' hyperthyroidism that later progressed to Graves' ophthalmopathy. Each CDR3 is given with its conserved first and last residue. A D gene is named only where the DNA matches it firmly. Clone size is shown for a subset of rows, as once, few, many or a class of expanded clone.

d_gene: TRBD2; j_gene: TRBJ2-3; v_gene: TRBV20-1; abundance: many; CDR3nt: TGCAGTGCAGGAGGGACAGGAGGGACTAGCGGGAGCGGCACAGATACGCAGTATTTT; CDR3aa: CSAGGTGGTSGSGTDTQYF
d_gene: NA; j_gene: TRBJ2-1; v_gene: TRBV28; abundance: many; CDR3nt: TGTGCCAGCAGTCCCATGGGACGGCTCTCCTACAATGAGCAGTTCTTC; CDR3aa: CASSPMGRLSYNEQFF
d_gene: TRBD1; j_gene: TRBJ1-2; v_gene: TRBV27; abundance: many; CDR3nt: TGTGCCAGCAGTCCACTGGAGGGGGCATCGAGTGGCTACACCTTC; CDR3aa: CASSPLEGASSGYTF
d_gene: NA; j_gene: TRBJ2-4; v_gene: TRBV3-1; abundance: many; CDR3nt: TGTGCCAGCAGCCAAGTCGGGGGACCCTCCAAAAACATTCAGTACTTC; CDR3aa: CASSQVGGPSKNIQYF
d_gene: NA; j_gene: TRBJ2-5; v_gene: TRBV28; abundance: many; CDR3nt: TGTGCCAGCAGTTGGGCCCCGCCGGAGACCCAGTACTTC; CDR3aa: CASSWAPPETQYF
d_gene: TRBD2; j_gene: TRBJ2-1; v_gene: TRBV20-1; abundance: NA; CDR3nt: TGCAGTGCTAGCCCTCTAGGAGCGGGAGGGAATGAGCAGTTCTTC; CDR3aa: CSASPLGAGGNEQFF
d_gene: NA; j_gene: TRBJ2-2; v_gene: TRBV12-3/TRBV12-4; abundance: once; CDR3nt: TGTGCCAGCAGTGCCCCCTCTGCGCTCACCGGGGAGCTGTTTTTT; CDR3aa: CASSAPSALTGELFF
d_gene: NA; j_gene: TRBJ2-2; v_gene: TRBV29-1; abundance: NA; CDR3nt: TGCAGCGTTGAAACAAGTGGGGGGACCGGGGAGCTGTTTTTT; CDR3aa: CSVETSGGTGELFF
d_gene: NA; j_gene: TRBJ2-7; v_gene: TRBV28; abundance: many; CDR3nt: TGTGCCAGCAGTAGTCCCGGGACAACCTACGAGCAGTACTTC; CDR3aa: CASSSPGTTYEQYF
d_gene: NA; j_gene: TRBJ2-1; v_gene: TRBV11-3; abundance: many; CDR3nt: TGTGCCAGCAGCTTAGTCCTAATAGGGAATGAGCAGTTCTTC; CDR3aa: CASSLVLIGNEQFF
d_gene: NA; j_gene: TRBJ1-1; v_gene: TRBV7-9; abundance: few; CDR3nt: TGTGCCAGCAGCTTAGCGGGGGGGCGCTTGTACACTGAAGCTTTCTTT; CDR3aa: CASSLAGGRLYTEAFF
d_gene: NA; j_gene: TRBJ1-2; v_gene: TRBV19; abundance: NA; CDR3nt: TGTGCCAGTAGCCAACTTCGGGGGGCCGGTGGCTACACCTTC; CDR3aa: CASSQLRGAGGYTF
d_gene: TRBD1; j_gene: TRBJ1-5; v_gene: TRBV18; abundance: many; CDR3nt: TGTGCCAGCTCACCCTCTACAGGGGGAAATCAGCCCCAGCATTTT; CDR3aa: CASSPSTGGNQPQHF
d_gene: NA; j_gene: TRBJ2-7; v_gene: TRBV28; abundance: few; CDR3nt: TGTGCCACCAACCAGGGCGGCTTTTACGAGCAGTACTTC; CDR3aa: CATNQGGFYEQYF
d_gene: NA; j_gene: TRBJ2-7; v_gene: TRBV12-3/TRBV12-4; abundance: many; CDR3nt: TGTGCCAGCAGTCCAAGAAGCCCCGAGCAGTACTTC; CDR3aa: CASSPRSPEQYF
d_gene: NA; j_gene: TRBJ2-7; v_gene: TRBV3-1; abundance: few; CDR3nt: TGTGCCAGCAGCCAAGAGACCCGAGGCGAGCAGTACTTC; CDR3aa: CASSQETRGEQYF
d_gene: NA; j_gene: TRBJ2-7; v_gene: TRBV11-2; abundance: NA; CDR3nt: TGTGCCAGCAGCTTAGATTACAGTTTGGGCTACGAGCAGTGCTTC; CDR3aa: CASSLDYSLGYEQCF
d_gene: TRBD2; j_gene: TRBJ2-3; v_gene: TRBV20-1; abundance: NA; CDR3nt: TGCAGTGCTGGATCCCACTGGACTAGCGGGGACACAGATACGCAGTATTTT; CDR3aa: CSAGSHWTSGDTDTQYF
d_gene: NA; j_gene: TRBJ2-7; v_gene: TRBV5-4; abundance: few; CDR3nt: TGTGCCAGCAGCCGTGGCACCCTCTCCTACGAGCAGTACTTC; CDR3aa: CASSRGTLSYEQYF
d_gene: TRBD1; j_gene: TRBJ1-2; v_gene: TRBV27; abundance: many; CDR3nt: TGTGCCAGCAGTCCACGGACAGGGGGGCTGTACGGCCTGGGCTACACCTTC; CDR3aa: CASSPRTGGLYGLGYTF
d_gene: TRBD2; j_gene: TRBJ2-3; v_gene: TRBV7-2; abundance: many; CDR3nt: TGTGCCAGCAGCTCACGAGCGGGAGGCCGCACAGATACGCAGTATTTT; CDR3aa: CASSSRAGGRTDTQYF
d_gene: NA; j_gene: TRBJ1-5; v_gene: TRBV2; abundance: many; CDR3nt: TGTGCCAGCAAATATGGCAGGGGTGATCAGCCCCAGCATTTT; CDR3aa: CASKYGRGDQPQHF
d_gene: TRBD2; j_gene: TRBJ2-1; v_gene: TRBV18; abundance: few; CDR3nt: TGTGCCAGCTCAGGAACTAGCGGGAGCCCCGAGGGTGAGCAGTTCTTC; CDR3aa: CASSGTSGSPEGEQFF
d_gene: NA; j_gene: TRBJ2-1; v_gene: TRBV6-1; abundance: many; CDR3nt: TGTGCCAGCAGTACCCAGAGATTACGAAACAATGAGCAGTTCTTC; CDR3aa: CASSTQRLRNNEQFF
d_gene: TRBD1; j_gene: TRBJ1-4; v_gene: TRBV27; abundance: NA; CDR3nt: TGTGCCAGCAGTCAACGGACAGGGGGCTATGAAAAACTGTTTTTT; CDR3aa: CASSQRTGGYEKLFF
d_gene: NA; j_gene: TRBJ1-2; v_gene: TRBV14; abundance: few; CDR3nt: TGTGCCAGCAGCCAAGGAGGGGCGCGAGGCTATGGCTACACCTTC; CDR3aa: CASSQGGARGYGYTF
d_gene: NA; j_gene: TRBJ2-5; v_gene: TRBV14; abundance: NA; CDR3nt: TGTGCCAGCAGCCAAGGTGTGAGCCCCCGCGGGGAGACCCAGTACTTC; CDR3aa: CASSQGVSPRGETQYF
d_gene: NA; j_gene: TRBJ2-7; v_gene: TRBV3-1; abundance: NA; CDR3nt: TGTGCCAGCAGCCAAGACTACTCGGGGGAGGAGTACGAGCAGTACTTC; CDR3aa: CASSQDYSGEEYEQYF
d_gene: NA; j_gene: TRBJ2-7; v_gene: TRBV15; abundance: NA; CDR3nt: TGTGCCACCAGCAGGCCCGATCGGGGCGTGAGTTGCGAGCAGTACTTC; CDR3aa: CATSRPDRGVSCEQYF
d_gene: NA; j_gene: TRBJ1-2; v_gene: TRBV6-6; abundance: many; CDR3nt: TGTGCCAGCAGTTACTTTCAAAATTCTGGAGGGTATGGCTACACCTTC; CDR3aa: CASSYFQNSGGYGYTF
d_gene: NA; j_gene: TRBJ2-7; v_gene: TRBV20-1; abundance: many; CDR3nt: TGCAGTGCCGGAACAGGTAGAGTGAACTACGAGCAGTACTTC; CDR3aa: CSAGTGRVNYEQYF
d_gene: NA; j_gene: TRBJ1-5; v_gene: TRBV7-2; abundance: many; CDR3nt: TGTGCCAGCAGCTCAAACTCAGGGACTTCGCAGCCCCAGCATTTT; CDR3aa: CASSSNSGTSQPQHF
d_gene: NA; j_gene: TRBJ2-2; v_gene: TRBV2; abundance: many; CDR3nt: TGTGCCAGCAAACAGGTCGCGGGCCCCGGGGAGCTGTTTTTT; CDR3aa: CASKQVAGPGELFF
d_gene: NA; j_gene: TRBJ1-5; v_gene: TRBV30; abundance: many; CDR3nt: TGTGCCTGGAGTGTAGATTCTAGCAATCAGCCCCAGCATTTT; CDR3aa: CAWSVDSSNQPQHF
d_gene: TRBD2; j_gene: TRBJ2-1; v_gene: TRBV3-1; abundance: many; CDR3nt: TGTGCCAGCACCCCATCCGGGGGGAGCTCCTACAATGAGCAGTTCTTC; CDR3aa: CASTPSGGSSYNEQFF
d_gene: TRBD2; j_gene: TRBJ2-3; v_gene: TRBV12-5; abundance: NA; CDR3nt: TGTGCTAGTGGTCTGGGACTAGCGGTTACCGATACGCAGTATTTT; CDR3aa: CASGLGLAVTDTQYF
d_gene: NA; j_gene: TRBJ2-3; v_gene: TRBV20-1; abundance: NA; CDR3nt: TGCAGTGCTCCCCTCCCCACGAACGGGAGAGCAGATACGCAGTATTTT; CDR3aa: CSAPLPTNGRADTQYF
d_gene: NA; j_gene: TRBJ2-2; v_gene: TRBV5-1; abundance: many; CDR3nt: TGCGCCAGCAGCCCACCCGCGCGTAACACCGGGGAGCTGTTTTTT; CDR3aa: CASSPPARNTGELFF
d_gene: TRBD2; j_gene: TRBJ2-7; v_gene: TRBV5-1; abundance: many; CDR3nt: TGCGCCAGCAGCTTATTCGGGACTAGCGGCTCCTACGAGCAGTACTTC; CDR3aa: CASSLFGTSGSYEQYF
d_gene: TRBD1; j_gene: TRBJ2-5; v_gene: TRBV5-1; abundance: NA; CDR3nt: TGCGCCAGCAGCTTGGGGGGACAGTGGTACCAAGAGACCCAGTACTTC; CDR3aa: CASSLGGQWYQETQYF
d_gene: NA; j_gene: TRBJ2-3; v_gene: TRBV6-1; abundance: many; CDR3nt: TGTGCCACCTCCTCGAGCACAGATACGCAGTATTTT; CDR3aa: CATSSSTDTQYF
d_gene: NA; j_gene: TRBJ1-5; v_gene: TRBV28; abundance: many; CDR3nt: TGTGCCAGCAGCTCCCGACCGGGATCCGAGGATCAGCCCCAGCATTTT; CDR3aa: CASSSRPGSEDQPQHF